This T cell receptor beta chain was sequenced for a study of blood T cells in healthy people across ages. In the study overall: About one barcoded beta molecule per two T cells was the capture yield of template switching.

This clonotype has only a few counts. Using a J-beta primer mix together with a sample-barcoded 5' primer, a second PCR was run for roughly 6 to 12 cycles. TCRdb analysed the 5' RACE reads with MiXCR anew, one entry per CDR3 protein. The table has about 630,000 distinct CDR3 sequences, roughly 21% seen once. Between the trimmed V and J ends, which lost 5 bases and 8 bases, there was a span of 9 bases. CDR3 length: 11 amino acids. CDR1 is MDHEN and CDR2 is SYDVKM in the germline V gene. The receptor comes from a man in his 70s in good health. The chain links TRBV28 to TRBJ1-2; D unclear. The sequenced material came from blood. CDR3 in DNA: TGTGCCAGCAGTACTAGTTTAGGCTACACCTTC. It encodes CASSTSLGYTF.